The T cell receptor beta chain described here comes from a study of T cells expressing NK-cell markers. General observations from the study: Dominant NKG2C+ clonotypes in a handful of donors made up about 1.0-7.0% of CD8+ T cells.

Comments on this clonotype: Its antigen remains unidentified.

Germline V gene lookup returns CDR1 MRHNA and CDR2 SNTAGT. The CDR3 has 12 residues. TCRdb reworked the 5' RACE reads into one entry per CDR3 protein, no DNA. The repertoire table contains 150,000 to 180,000 distinct CDR3 sequences. This clonotype was sampled from a woman in her fifties or sixties in good health. This chain links TRBV6-4 with TRBJ2-1; TCRdb's D gene call, TRBD2, goes unchecked for lack of DNA. The specimen sequenced was blood T cells: a sorted CD56 or NKG2C T cell subset, CD4+ or CD8+ T cells, or bulk PBMC T cells (not recorded which). This CDR3 reads CASTSTQGEQFF.